This T cell receptor beta chain was sequenced in a study of blood T cell repertoires in COVID-19. Study-wide context: PBMCs, B-cell-depleted T cells, or T cells were the source of the cDNA or gDNA that made up the material.

The CDR3 covers 12 residues. Trimming removed 8 bases at V and 6 bases at J, with 13 bases between. From germline, CDR1 is MDHEN and CDR2 SYDVKM. Individuals drawn from 24 US areas were roughly 18 to 95 years old. Cohorts were based on clinical histories the participants reported. The authors' processing: Estimated nucleated cell counts came from reference gene primer amplification. The table came from immunoSEQ multiplex PCR; TCRdb's copy has only in-frame clones and leaves some out. The V and J calls and clone size were taken over from that table, and D and trimming were inferred from the DNA. Altogether hundreds of thousands of clones are present, 65% to 85% being singletons, with the ten largest covering 7% to 8.5%.

The chain carries TRBV28 and TRBJ1-1, with D unresolved. This clonotype was obtained from a woman between 40 and 55 years old with acute COVID-19. Sequencing input: PBMCs or T cells enriched from blood (not recorded which). CDR3 region: CASGRSSPEAFF. As DNA, the CDR3 is TGTGCCAGCGGGAGGTCTAGCCCTGAAGCTTTCTTT. Full variable domain (rest looked up from reference TRBV28 and TRBJ1-1): DVKVTQSSRYLVKRTGEKVFLECVQDMDHENMFWYRQDPGLGLRLIYFSYDVKMKEKGDIPEGYSVSREKKERFSLILESASTNQTSMYLCASGRSSPEAFFGQGTRLTVV.